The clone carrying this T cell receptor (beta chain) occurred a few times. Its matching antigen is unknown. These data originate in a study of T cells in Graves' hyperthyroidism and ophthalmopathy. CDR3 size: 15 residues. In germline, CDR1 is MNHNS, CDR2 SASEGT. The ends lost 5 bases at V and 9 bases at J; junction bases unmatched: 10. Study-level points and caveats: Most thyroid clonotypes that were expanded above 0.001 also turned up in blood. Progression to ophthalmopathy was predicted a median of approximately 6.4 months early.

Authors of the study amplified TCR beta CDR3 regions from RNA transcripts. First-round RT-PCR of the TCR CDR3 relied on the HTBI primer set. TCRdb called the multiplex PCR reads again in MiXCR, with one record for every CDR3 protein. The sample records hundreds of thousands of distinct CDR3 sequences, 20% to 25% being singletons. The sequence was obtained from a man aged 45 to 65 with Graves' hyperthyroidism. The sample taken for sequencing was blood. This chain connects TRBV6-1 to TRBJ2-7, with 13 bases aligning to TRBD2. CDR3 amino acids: CASSMGTSGIVWQYF. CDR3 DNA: TGTGCCAGCAGTATGGGGACTAGCGGGATAGTATGGCAGTACTTC.